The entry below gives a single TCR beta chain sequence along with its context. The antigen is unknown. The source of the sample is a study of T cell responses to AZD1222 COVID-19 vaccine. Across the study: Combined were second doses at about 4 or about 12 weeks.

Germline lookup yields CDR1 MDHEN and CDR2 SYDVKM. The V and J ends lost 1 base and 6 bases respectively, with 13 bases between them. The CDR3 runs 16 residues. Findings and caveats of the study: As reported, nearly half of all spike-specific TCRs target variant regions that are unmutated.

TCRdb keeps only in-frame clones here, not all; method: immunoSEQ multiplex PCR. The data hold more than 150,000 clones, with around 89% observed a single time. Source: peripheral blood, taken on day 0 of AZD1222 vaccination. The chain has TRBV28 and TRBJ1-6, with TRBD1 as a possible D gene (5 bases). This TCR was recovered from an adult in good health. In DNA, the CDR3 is TGTGCCAGCAGTTTATTTAATGCAGGGACTAATTCACCCCTCCACTTT. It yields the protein CASSLFNAGTNSPLHF.